The sequence of this TCR beta chain was determined in a study of CD8+ T cells in alopecia areata. In the study overall: Treated individuals took tofacitinib by mouth, 5 to 10 mg twice daily. Study-level results: Numerous expanded lesional clones remained in scalp and blood during tofacitinib. Both scalp clonality and the expanded CD8+ clones among the top 100 showed a significant decrease with tofacitinib.

The length of the CDR3 is 12 residues. Trimming stripped 1 base from V and 10 bases from J, with 8 bases between. The germline CDR1 and CDR2 sequences are LNHNV and YYDKDF (reference sequence). This clone came up a few times. Antigen specificity is unknown. Sequencing used cDNA as its template, made by extracting RNA and reverse transcribing it. Measured with immunoSEQ multiplex PCR; TCRdb has only the in-frame clones, and not every one. The data contain about 210,000 clones, approximately 65% of them seen just once; the ten biggest clones take up around 1.3%. The treatment: oral pan-JAK inhibitor, 5-10 mg twice daily.

The TCR was taken from a human donor with alopecia areata. The chain uses TRBV15 and TRBJ2-1; D not resolved. The input for sequencing was CD4+ T cells sorted from blood, taken at approximately week 42, from a patient treated with tofacitinib. The CDR3 nucleotides are TGTGCCACCAGCAGAGGTGGAAGGGAGCAGTTCTTC. It yields the protein CATSRGGREQFF.